Reported below is one T cell receptor beta chain. The sample originates from a study of control samples from healthy donors and cancer patients. TCRdb's table, derived via immunoSEQ multiplex PCR, lists solely in-frame clones and lacks some. The data contain 95,000 to 130,000 clones, 70% to 90% of them singletons. Trimming cost V 4 bases and J 4 bases, with 11 bases left between them. The CDR3 totals 14 residues. The germline V gene encodes CDR1 KGHDR and CDR2 SFDVKD. The sequencing sample was made of blood. This sequence was found in a woman in her sixties or seventies in good health. V usage is TRBV24-1 and J usage is TRBJ2-3; no firm D call. DNA of the CDR3: TGTGCCACCAGTGACCCCGGGCTCGCAGATACGCAGTATTTT. Its translation: CATSDPGLADTQYF.